This TCR beta chain was retrieved from a study of CD8+ T cells in alopecia areata. Study-level information: Administration of oral tofacitinib to treated patients was at 5 to 10 mg twice daily. Broader study findings: With just one nonresponder, it is still uncertain whether baseline CD8+ expansion relates to response.

Extraction and reverse transcription of RNA yielded cDNA as the sequencing template. The assay was immunoSEQ multiplex PCR, and TCRdb's table has in-frame clones only and misses some. The data show about 160,000 clones, roughly 65% seen once. The trim removed 5 bases at V and 4 bases at J, leaving 2 bases unmatched. Germline V gene sequence: CDR1 ENHRY, CDR2 SYGVKD. The CDR3 totals 14 residues. Indicated treatment: oral pan-JAK inhibitor, 5-10 mg twice daily. About this clone itself: Its antigen is still unknown.

V and J are TRBV10-3 and TRBJ2-1, with TRBD2 matching 10 bases. Sequences were derived from CD4+ T cells sorted from blood, sampled at week 4, from a patient treated with tofacitinib. The receptor comes from a human donor with alopecia areata. The CDR3 sequence: CAISTSGDYNEQFF. DNA for the CDR3: TGTGCCATCAGTACTAGCGGGGATTACAATGAGCAGTTCTTC.